The 13 T cell receptor beta chains given below trace back to one sample, sequenced in a study of human T cells and chemical hapten exposure. Noted time point: patch test 1, 2 weeks after DPC sensitization. The treatment was: therapeutic diphenylcyclopropenone sensitization with weekly scalp DPC. TCRdb passed the RACE reads through MiXCR, listing each CDR3 protein once. The sample contains about 120,000 distinct CDR3 sequences, approximately 15% of which appear only once. Here the sequenced sample was whole blood, taken in connection with sensitization to the hapten diphenylcyclopropenone (DPC). The source of these receptors is a man younger than 30 with alopecia areata. Some clones in this sample may be carry-over from other donors' samples.

This chain connects TRBV27 to TRBJ1-2, with D tentatively TRBD1 (6 bases). Germline CDR1 and CDR2: MNHEY and SMNVEV (reference sequence). The CDR3 is 15 residues long. V was pared by 5 bases and J by 5 bases, with 18 bases between. CDR3 nucleotides: TGTGCCAGCAGTCCCTCCGGGGCAGGGGCTTATGGCTACACCTTC. Protein sequence: CASSPSGAGAYGYTF.

This clonotype was seen repeatedly, ten times or more. The J gene is TRBJ2-3, the V gene TRBV20-1; 14 bases fit TRBD2. Germline V gene lookup returns CDR1 DFQATT and CDR2 SNEGSKA (reference sequence). V gave up 4 bases and J gave up 4 bases; unmatched junction bases: 1. This CDR3 region has 14 residues. The CDR3 region has the DNA TGCAGTGCTACGGGACTAGCGGGGGCAGATACGCAGTATTTT. This encodes CSATGLAGADTQYF.

The V and J genes are TRBV6-2 or TRBV6-3 and TRBJ2-3; D ambiguous. Trimming removed 2 bases at V and 6 bases at J, with 3 bases between. This CDR3 comprises 11 residues. The germline V gene has CDR1 MNHEY and CDR2 SVGEGT. CDR3 nucleotide sequence: TGTGCCAGCAGTTACCCGGATACGCAGTATTTT. Translated, it gives CASSYPDTQYF.

The table lists this clonotype with many counts. The genes are TRBV7-3 and TRBJ1-1; D is ambiguous. This CDR3 is 14 amino acids long. Germline CDR1 SGHTA, CDR2 FQGTGA. V lost 2 bases and J 0 bases, leaving 7 bases between the germline ends. In DNA form, the CDR3 reads TGTGCCAGCAGCTTAGGAGGGTTGAACACTGAAGCTTTCTTT. Residues: CASSLGGLNTEAFF.

This clonotype was detected only a few times. The chain has TRBV4-1 and TRBJ1-2; no reliable D call. CDR3 length equals 14 residues. Trimming removed 4 bases from V and 2 bases from J, with 11 bases in between. Germline V gene lookup returns CDR1 MGHRA and CDR2 YSYEKL. The CDR3 DNA follows: TGCGCCAGCAGCCCTCTATCCCAGAACTATGGCTACACCTTC. It translates to CASSPLSQNYGYTF.

V gene TRBV5-1 combines with J gene TRBJ2-3, with a tentative D call TRBD2 (7 bases). Germline lookup yields CDR1 SGHRS and CDR2 YFSETQ. Trimming cost V 9 bases and J 2 bases, with 13 bases left between them. The CDR3 totals 13 residues. DNA for the CDR3: TGCGCCACCGGGAGGACAGACACAGATACGCAGTATTTT. Amino acid sequence: CATGRTDTDTQYF.

This clonotype turned up a few times. V gene TRBV20-1 combines with J gene TRBJ1-4; D possibly corresponds to TRBD1 (6 bases). The CDR3 is made up of 15 amino acids. CDR1 and CDR2 (germline): DFQATT, SNEGSKA (reference sequence). Trimming left V 0 bases short and J 4 bases short, with 12 bases between. The CDR3 coding sequence is TGCAGTGCTAGAGATCAACAGGGTGATAATGAAAAACTGTTTTTT. This encodes CSARDQQGDNEKLFF.

This clonotype was counted a few times. This chain joins TRBV4-1 and TRBJ1-1; no clear D. CDR1 and CDR2 (germline): MGHRA, YSYEKL. CDR3 length: 12 amino acids. V dropped 3 bases and J dropped 1 base, with 3 bases sitting between them. In DNA, the CDR3 is TGCGCCAGCAGCCAGGGGAACACTGAAGCTTTCTTT. Translated: CASSQGNTEAFF.

There are a few counts of this clonotype. The junction does not match germline at one end; this may be a read error. The chain is built from TRBV16 and TRBJ2-3; 8 nucleotides agree with TRBD2. This CDR3 is built from 17 residues. Germline CDR1 reads KGHSY; CDR2 reads FQNENV. This CDR3 is CASNQPAGLVWTDTQYF. The CDR3 bases are TGTGCCAGCAACCAACCAGCGGGACTAGTTTGGACAGATACGCAGTATTTT.

The chain recombines TRBV7-2 with TRBJ2-2; D tentatively fits TRBD1 or TRBD2 (5 bases each). With 4 bases removed from V and 0 bases from J, the gap between germline ends came to 15 bases. The CDR3 sequence is 17 residues long. The germline V gene has CDR1 SGHTA and CDR2 FQGNSA. CDR3 in amino acids: CASSSPRGSPNTGELFF. In nucleotides, the CDR3 is TGTGCCAGCAGCTCGCCGAGGGGTAGCCCGAACACCGGGGAGCTGTTTTTT. The complete variable domain, with remaining parts taken from reference TRBV7-2 and TRBJ2-2, reads GAGVSQSPSNKVTEKGKDVELRCDPISGHTALYWYRQSLGQGLEFLIYFQGNSAPDKSGLPSDRFSAERTGGSVSTLTIQRTQQEDSAVYLCASSSPRGSPNTGELFFGEGSRLTVL.

This chain connects TRBV4-1 to TRBJ2-1; D is unresolved. V lost 1 base and J 0 bases, leaving 10 bases between the germline ends. Per germline, CDR1 MGHRA and CDR2 YSYEKL. CDR3 size: 16 residues. The CDR3 spells CASSQASTSSYNEQFF. The CDR3 DNA follows: TGCGCCAGCAGCCAAGCTAGTACAAGCTCCTACAATGAGCAGTTCTTC.

This clonotype has just a few counts. The CDR3 sequence: CSARDLSGQLGNIQYF. The CDR3 coding sequence is TGCAGTGCTAGAGACCTCTCCGGACAGCTCGGAAACATTCAGTACTTC. The chain has TRBV20-1 and TRBJ2-4; D is perhaps TRBD1 (6 bases). Trimming took off 0 bases at V and 6 bases at J, with 18 bases between the two ends. CDR3 length: 16 residues. Germline V gene lookup returns CDR1 DFQATT and CDR2 SNEGSKA (reference sequence).

This clonotype turned up a few times. CDR3 region: CASSPRTQTQYF. The DNA of the CDR3 is TGTGCCAGCAGCCCCCGGACACAAACGCAGTATTTT. The genes are TRBV6-2 or TRBV6-3 and TRBJ2-3; the D gene is possibly TRBD1 (5 bases). V lost 6 bases and J lost 9, with 13 bases in between. This CDR3 is 12 amino acids long. Germline lookup yields CDR1 MNHEY and CDR2 SVGEGT.